This T cell receptor beta chain was identified in a study of blood T cell repertoires in COVID-19. Study-wide background: Sources were T cells, B-cell-depleted T cells, or PBMCs; the material itself was cDNA or gDNA.

Method: immunoSEQ multiplex PCR; TCRdb's copy keeps in-frame clones and lacks some. The table shows about 160,000 clones, with roughly 82% occurring only once. Trimming took 4 bases from V and 0 from J, leaving 13 bases between them. This CDR3 region has 15 residues. The germline V gene has CDR1 SGHDT and CDR2 YYEEEE. In Seattle, patients joined the study during active infection and were tracked longitudinally. This chain links TRBV5-6 with TRBJ1-1; tentatively, D is TRBD1 (5 bases). This receptor was identified in a woman in her thirties or forties with COVID-19, enrolled during active disease. The sequencing sample was made of peripheral blood. The chain's CDR3 is CASSPRVRMNTEAFF. DNA of the CDR3: TGTGCCAGCAGCCCCAGGGTGAGAATGAACACTGAAGCTTTCTTT.